These 28 T cell receptor beta chains share one sample of origin, sequenced in a study of T cells in Graves' hyperthyroidism and ophthalmopathy. RNA transcripts provided the source from which TCR beta CDR3 regions were amplified. The study used the HTBI primer set for a first-round RT-PCR of the TCR CDR3. One entry per CDR3 protein results from TCRdb running MiXCR on the multiplex PCR reads. The table includes 300,000 or so distinct CDR3 sequences, over 15% detected once. Material for sequencing was blood. The receptors stem from a woman aged 55-69 years with Graves' ophthalmopathy.

The CDR3 sequence is CASTPGLGAEAFF. For the CDR3, the DNA is TGTGCCAGCACCCCAGGGCTCGGGGCTGAAGCTTTCTTT. J is TRBJ1-1 and V is TRBV6-1; D might be TRBD1 (5 bases). The CDR3 is made up of 13 amino acids. Germline values: CDR1 MNHNS, CDR2 SASEGT. V was shortened by 7 bases and J by 6 bases, with 15 bases between the two germline ends.

The chain uses TRBV20-1 and TRBJ2-1; 8 bases are shared with TRBD2. The CDR3 spans 13 residues. Losses at the gene ends were 2 bases for V and 7 bases for J; bases not matched to a gene: 4. Germline loops: CDR1 DFQATT, CDR2 SNEGSKA (reference sequence). The CDR3 DNA sequence: TGCAGTGCTAGACCCGGGGGGGAGAATGAGCAGTTCTTC. Protein product: CSARPGGENEQFF.

To note about this clonotype: A single base separates this from a much larger clone, so it may be a read error. The rearrangement joins TRBV20-1 to TRBJ1-6; D unresolved. Germline values: CDR1 DFQATT, CDR2 SNEGSKA (reference sequence). CDR3 size: 16 residues. The CDR3 nucleotides read TGCAGTGCTTACGCCGATGGGCGCTCCTATAATTCACCCCTCCGCTTT. Translation gives CSAYADGRSYNSPLRF.

This clonotype has a count of ten or more. The rearrangement links TRBV4-2 to TRBJ1-2; no reliable D call. Germline CDR1 is LGHNA and CDR2 is YNFKEQ. Deletions cut 4 bases from V and 0 bases from J, with 6 bases between. The CDR3 is 13 residues long. The DNA for the CDR3 is TGTGCCAGCAGCCCGGAAACTAACTATGGCTACACCTTC. Translated, it gives CASSPETNYGYTF.

The chain uses TRBV11-3 and TRBJ2-1; 8 bases match TRBD2. J gave up 4 bases and V 3 bases, and 5 bases lay outside the gene matches. This CDR3 is 15 amino acids long. Germline V gene sequence: CDR1 SGHNT, CDR2 YENEEA. The CDR3 DNA follows: TGTGCCAGCAGCTTTCGGGGGGGGCTATACAATGAGCAGTTCTTC. It is translated as CASSFRGGLYNEQFF.

A few counts support this clonotype. This sequence joins TRBV5-4 and TRBJ1-6, with D unclear. CDR1 SGHNT and CDR2 YYREEE come from the germline V gene (reference sequence). Trimming removed 6 bases from V and 3 bases from J, with 16 bases in between. The CDR3 length is 16 residues. DNA of the CDR3: TGTGCCAGCACCTCGAGTGCAGGACTCTATAATTCACCCCTCCACTTT. This gives the protein CASTSSAGLYNSPLHF.

Ten or more counts support this clonotype. V usage is TRBV16 and J usage is TRBJ1-2, with D possibly TRBD1 on 6 matching bases. This CDR3 comprises 15 residues. V lost 2 bases and J lost 2, with 12 bases in between. Germline V gene sequence: CDR1 KGHSY, CDR2 FQNENV. CDR3 residues: CASSQARTDNYGYTF. Written as DNA, the CDR3 is TGTGCCAGCAGCCAAGCCCGGACAGACAACTATGGCTACACCTTC. Drawing the rest from reference TRBV16 and TRBJ1-2, the complete variable domain is GEEVAQTPKHLVRGEGQKAKLYCAPIKGHSYVFWYQQVLKNEFKFLISFQNENVFDETGMPKERFSAKCLPNSPCSLEIQATKLEDSAVYFCASSQARTDNYGYTFGSGTRLTVV.

At least ten counts were recorded for this clonotype. The chain links TRBV9 to TRBJ1-1; no definite D call. The germline V gene encodes CDR1 SGDLS and CDR2 YYNGEE. There are 16 residues in the CDR3. V lost 0 bases and J 5 bases, leaving 17 bases between the germline ends. CDR3 protein: CASSVGSGPVGTEAFF. The DNA for the CDR3 is TGTGCCAGCAGCGTAGGTTCTGGTCCAGTAGGAACTGAAGCTTTCTTT.

The V and J genes are TRBV6-5 and TRBJ2-7, with 12 positions matching TRBD2. This CDR3 has 15 residues. Germline trimming cut 0 bases from V and 6 bases from J; bases unmatched to any gene: 3. The germline V gene encodes CDR1 MNHEY and CDR2 SVGAGI. This chain's CDR3 is CASSYSTSGSSEQYF. As DNA, the CDR3 is TGTGCCAGCAGTTACTCGACTAGCGGGAGTTCCGAGCAGTACTTC.

This clonotype occurred many times. The chain recombines TRBV7-2 with TRBJ2-3; D is unclear. V dropped 5 bases and J dropped 1 base, with 13 bases sitting between them. This CDR3 has 15 amino acids. The germline V gene has CDR1 SGHTA and CDR2 FQGNSA. The DNA for the CDR3 is TGTGCCAGCAGCCTAGGTCAGGTTGGCACAGATACGCAGTATTTT. Its protein product is CASSLGQVGTDTQYF.

In its sample, this clonotype was seen many times. The genes are TRBV20-1 and TRBJ2-1; 9 bases are shared with TRBD2. The J segment lost 4 bases and the V segment lost 8 bases, leaving 9 bases of the junction unmatched. Per the germline V gene, CDR1 is DFQATT and CDR2 is SNEGSKA (reference sequence). The CDR3 consists of 14 residues. The CDR3 coding sequence is TGCAGTCCGAGTAAGACTAGCGGATACAATGAGCAGTTCTTC. Translated: CSPSKTSGYNEQFF.

This clonotype was observed at least ten times. CDR3 coding DNA: TGTGCCAGCAGCTCCCGGGACAGCGTAATATCTAACTATGGCTACACCTTC. Its protein product is CASSSRDSVISNYGYTF. The chain has TRBV7-2 and TRBJ1-2; TRBD1 agrees at 7 bases. Germline V gene sequence: CDR1 SGHTA, CDR2 FQGNSA. V shed 4 bases, J shed 0 bases, and the junction held 11 bases outside the gene matches. The CDR3 covers 17 residues.

This clonotype was seen repeatedly, ten times or more. The chain joins TRBV11-1 to TRBJ2-7; possibly TRBD1 for D (6 bases). The CDR3 covers 14 residues. Germline CDR1 and CDR2: SGHAT and FQDESV (reference sequence). V was trimmed by 5 bases and J by 0 bases, leaving 11 bases between them. The CDR3 DNA follows: TGTGCCAGCAGCCCGTGGGACAACTCCTACGAGCAGTACTTC. Protein product: CASSPWDNSYEQYF.

The chain couples TRBV20-1 to TRBJ2-5; tentative D call: TRBD1 (5 bases). This CDR3 is 15 amino acids long. Germline values: CDR1 DFQATT, CDR2 SNEGSKA (reference sequence). Trimming pared 2 bases from V and 0 bases from J, leaving 13 bases between. The CDR3 loop is CSARRVKGNQETQYF. CDR3 nucleotide sequence: TGCAGTGCTAGAAGGGTGAAGGGGAACCAAGAGACCCAGTACTTC.

This clonotype has just a few counts. This sequence joins TRBV27 and TRBJ1-6, with a possible D match to TRBD1 (5 bases). Germline V lookup: CDR1 MNHEY, CDR2 SMNVEV (reference sequence). V was trimmed by 2 bases and J by 5 bases, leaving 13 bases between them. This CDR3 is 16 amino acids long. The CDR3 nucleotides read TGTGCCAGCAGTTTAAACTTAGGGGTCCATAATTCACCCCTCCACTTT. Amino acids: CASSLNLGVHNSPLHF.

Ten or more counts support this clonotype. This rearrangement joins TRBV7-2 to TRBJ1-2; possibly TRBD1 for D (6 bases). The CDR3 contains 14 residues. CDR1 is SGHTA, CDR2 FQGNSA, per germline. Trimming removed 1 base from V and 5 bases from J, with 11 bases in between. This CDR3 is CASSLVGGGYGYTF. CDR3 bases: TGTGCCAGCAGCTTAGTAGGAGGGGGGTATGGCTACACCTTC.

This clonotype was counted between two and nine times. The V call is TRBV5-8, the J call TRBJ2-3; TRBD1 matches at 7 bases. V was clipped by 4 bases and J by 0 bases; unmatched bases: 8. CDR1 and CDR2 (germline): SGHTS, YDEGEE. The CDR3 contains 16 residues. The CDR3, as DNA: TGTGCCAGCAGCACCTGGGACAGTCGAAGCACAGATACGCAGTATTTT. Translating gives CASSTWDSRSTDTQYF.

This clonotype was counted only a few times. The chain recombines TRBV29-1 with TRBJ2-2; 10 bases align to TRBD1. After removal of 5 bases from V and 4 bases from J, the junction contained 10 bases not matched to a gene. This CDR3 contains 16 residues. Germline V lookup: CDR1 SQVTM, CDR2 ANQGSEA. The CDR3 DNA follows: TGCAGCGTTCTTGACCCGGGACAGGGGAGCACCGGGGAGCTGTTTTTT. Its protein product is CSVLDPGQGSTGELFF.

This clonotype was counted ten times or more. In DNA, the CDR3 is TGCGCCAGCAGCCAAGATGGTAACTATGGCTACACCTTC. This translates into CASSQDGNYGYTF. V gene TRBV4-1 combines with J gene TRBJ1-2, with no clear D. V was pared by 0 bases and J by 1 base, with 3 bases between. This CDR3 has 13 residues. Germline CDR1 and CDR2: MGHRA and YSYEKL.

This clonotype was seen at least ten times. The chain recombines TRBV28 with TRBJ1-2; 7 bases agree with TRBD1. V lost 6 bases and J lost 4; bases outside the gene matches: 11. Germline V CDR1 and CDR2: MDHEN, SYDVKM. The CDR3 sequence is 15 residues long. CDR3 sequence: CASSYLTQGSYGYTF. The CDR3 bases are TGTGCCAGCAGCTACCTTACACAGGGGAGCTATGGCTACACCTTC.

Of note for this clonotype: This may come from a read error, since a much larger clone is one base off. The V and J genes are TRBV7-9 and TRBJ1-2, with a possible D match to TRBD1 (5 bases). CDR3 length equals 13 residues. Trimming removed 1 base from V and 10 bases from J, with 13 bases in between. The germline gives CDR1 SEHNR, CDR2 FQNEAQ (reference sequence). Here the CDR3 reads CASSLVPRDDYTF. The CDR3 bases are TGTGCCAGCAGCTTAGTTCCCAGGGATGACTACACCTTC.

A word on this clonotype: This may arise from a read error, as a much more abundant clone is one base away. V gene TRBV28 combines with J gene TRBJ2-5, with D tentatively TRBD1 or TRBD2 (6 bases each). The CDR3 is made up of 11 amino acids. Germline CDR1 MDHEN, CDR2 SYDVKM. As DNA, the CDR3 is TGTGCCTTAGGGGGGAGAGAGGCCCAGTACTTC. Translating gives CALGGREAQYF.

About this clonotype itself: Since a much larger clone is just one base distant, this may be a read error. This chain joins TRBV11-2 and TRBJ2-1, with D possibly being TRBD2 (5 bases). Trimming removed 5 bases from V and 5 bases from J, with 13 bases in between. Germline V gene lookup returns CDR1 SGHAT and CDR2 FQNNGV. The CDR3 loop spans 14 amino acids. CDR3 DNA sequence: TGTGCCAGCAGCCCCCGAGGGCTGGACAATGAGCAGTTCTTC. This gives the protein CASSPRGLDNEQFF.

In the case of this clonotype: A much larger clone is a single base away; this may be a read error. The chain joins TRBV6-5 to TRBJ2-7; 7 bases fit TRBD1. Per the germline V gene, CDR1 is MNHEY and CDR2 is SVGAGI. The CDR3 is 16 amino acids. The CDR3 here is CASSHKSGTASYEKYF. CDR3 DNA sequence: TGTGCCAGCAGTCACAAATCCGGGACAGCTAGTTACGAGAAGTACTTC.

This clonotype has ten or more counts. The chain couples TRBV24-1 to TRBJ2-3; the D gene is possibly TRBD2 (6 bases). The CDR3 is made up of 15 amino acids. Per the germline V gene, CDR1 is KGHDR and CDR2 is SFDVKD. V gave up 3 bases and J gave up 4 bases, with 13 bases separating them. CDR3 in DNA: TGTGCCACCAGTGATATGGGGGAGGCAGCAGATACGCAGTATTTT. Protein product: CATSDMGEAADTQYF.

This clonotype was seen a handful of times. The chain recombines TRBV4-2 with TRBJ2-7, with 12 bases aligning to TRBD2. V lost 4 bases to trimming and J lost 7 bases; unmatched junction nucleotides: 5. The length of the CDR3 is 14 residues. Per germline, CDR1 LGHNA and CDR2 YNFKEQ. The CDR3 sequence: CASSRTSGVGEQYF. CDR3 nucleotides: TGTGCCAGCAGCCGGACTAGCGGGGTTGGGGAGCAGTACTTC.

The rearrangement joins TRBV24-1 to TRBJ2-2; no clear D. This CDR3 spans 11 amino acids. V lost 7 bases to trimming and J lost 6 bases, with 5 bases between them. CDR1 is KGHDR and CDR2 is SFDVKD in the germline V gene. The CDR3 is CATSDAGELFF. The DNA of the CDR3 is TGTGCCACCAGCGACGCCGGGGAGCTGTTTTTT.

The chain couples TRBV20-1 to TRBJ2-2, with 14 bases fitting TRBD2. The CDR3 covers 16 residues. Germline V gives CDR1 DFQATT, CDR2 SNEGSKA (reference sequence). The J segment lost 4 bases and the V segment lost 5 bases, leaving 6 bases of the junction unmatched. CDR3 nucleotides: TGCAGTGCTCCGGGGACTAGCGGGAGTCCCACCGGGGAGCTGTTTTTT. Amino acids: CSAPGTSGSPTGELFF.